The sequence of this T cell receptor beta chain was determined in a study of T cells in Graves' hyperthyroidism and ophthalmopathy (dated by TCRdb to between 2018 and 2020). Regarding the research as a whole: Peripheral blood samples were taken at the time of initial diagnosis, prior to any treatment. To identify distinguishing TCR V-J signatures, a discovery cohort of 90 to 100 patients was used, comprising 43 with Graves' ophthalmopathy and 57 with stable Graves' hyperthyroidism. Prospective prediction of ophthalmopathy was tested in an independent validation cohort of 18 to 20 hyperthyroidism patients and 15 to 17 patients who later progressed to ophthalmopathy. The 95 to 100 discovery patients were randomly divided into training and test sets at a 7:3 ratio. In addition, the study compared T-cell repertoires in thyroid tissue and in blood from 6 or 7 Graves' hyperthyroidism patients. After sampling, hyperthyroidism patients received methimazole starting at 30 mg daily, and ophthalmopathy patients received high-dose intravenous methylprednisolone. According to the paper, TCR Vbeta CDR3 sequencing was carried out on over 130 peripheral blood samples, which came from around 43 ophthalmopathy, around 75 hyperthyroidism and some 17 progressor patients.

Ophthalmopathy patients had moderately to severely active disease, Clinical Activity Score of at least 3, NOSPECS grade of at least 4, and duration under 3 months. Any patient with an uncontrolled infection, another autoimmune disease, pregnancy or lactation was excluded. Diagnoses were based on clinical symptoms, serum thyroxine and TRAb, thyroid ultrasound and orbital computed tomography. PBMCs were separated from approximately 9.9 ml of fresh peripheral blood using Ficoll-Paque density gradient centrifugation. Total RNA was extracted using Trizol reagent, and RNA quality was assessed on an Agilent 2100 Bioanalyzer. What the research found in general, with its limitations: No statistical method was used to fix the sample size in advance, and group allocation was not hidden from the investigators. A model built on a 13 V-J signature distinguished ophthalmopathy from stable hyperthyroidism, reaching around 88% sensitivity and under 84% specificity in cross-validation and 80%/75% in testing. Blood samples also contained most of the expanded thyroid clonotypes (frequency above 0.001), which suggests that blood repertoires may reflect thyroid immune responses. In validation, the model predicted progression to ophthalmopathy a median of about 6 months before onset, with 65% to 71% sensitivity and 72.22% specificity.

Amplification of TCR beta CDR3 regions was carried out from RNA transcripts. The TCR CDR3 was subjected to a first round of RT-PCR using the HTBI primer set and the Qiagen OneStep RT-PCR kit. Libraries were constructed in a second round of multiplex PCR, after which size selection and purification were carried out. Libraries were sequenced paired-end with 100 bp reads on an Illumina HiSeq2000. The source study handled its data this way. SOAPnuke was used to process the raw data, throwing out any read that contained adapters or uncalled bases, had a mean Phred below 15, or lacked an exact constant-primer or identifier match. COPE v1.2.5 was used to merge high-quality paired reads, and clonotypes were defined as unique nucleotide sequences. Clonotypes were aligned to IMGT TRBV, TRBD and TRBJ reference segments using MiTCR v1.1. The analysis was restricted to V-J combinations with a frequency above 0.0001, which together covered 99% to 99.2% of the repertoires. A TCS score was defined as the ratio of F50 (clonal expansion) to E x V (chaos), with BLOSUM62-based TCRdist applied between CDR3 peptides within each V-J. Welch's t-statistics and random forest reduced fewer than 550 V-J features to roughly 13, which were used in a naive Bayes classifier (R e1071). TCRdb itself trimmed the public reads at Q25 with fastp, ran MiXCR and retained productive beta chains. Duplicate CDR3 protein sequences are folded into a single record with the most common DNA and genes. TCRdb, rather than the study authors, made the V and J calls. For this sample there are about 600,000 distinct CDR3 sequences; around 15% appear just once. Roughly 3.5% of the sample is taken by the ten largest.

In its sample, this clonotype was seen many times. The antigen it binds to is not known. No clone much larger than this one lies a single base away; base qualities are absent. The sample comprised blood. This receptor was taken from a middle-aged woman with Graves' ophthalmopathy.

The sequence in DNA is TGCAGTGCTAGGAAGTCATTAGATACGCAGTATTTT. It is translated as CSARKSLDTQYF. The rearrangement joined TRBV20-1 to TRBJ2-3; too little of a D gene remains to name it. Trimming takes 3 bases from V and 5 bases from J, and the germline ends sit 9 bases apart. CDR1 and CDR2, looked up from the germline V gene (reference sequence), are DFQATT and SNEGSKA. The CDR3 runs 12 residues from the cysteine to the phenylalanine. Solely the CDR3 DNA is kept, with 36 bases framed from the first base.